This T cell receptor (beta chain) was captured by sequencing in a study of long-term antiretroviral therapy in people with HIV. Study findings and constraints: Diversity rose after ART but stayed below transplant donor controls. Clonal populations expanded prior to ART predominated within the repertoire at all time points.

This CDR3 region has 12 residues. Trimming left V 1 base short and J 8 bases short, with 7 bases between. Germline CDR1 SGHRS, CDR2 YFSETQ. Regarding this clone: Its antigen is currently unknown.

Runs used v3.0 of the immunoSEQ assay and were done at survey level. The repertoire was sequenced with immunoSEQ multiplex PCR; TCRdb's copy has only in-frame clones and lacks some. The top ten clones hold 11% of a sample with about 25,000 clones, over 70% of them seen once. The chain links TRBV5-1 to TRBJ2-1; unclear D gene. This specimen consisted of unsorted PBMCs, obtained 2.1 years after starting antiretroviral therapy. The receptor was isolated from a man aged 30-40 years with HIV. CDR3: CASSLRLDEQFF. CDR3 bases: TGCGCCAGCAGCTTGCGCTTGGATGAGCAGTTCTTC. The full variable domain, in which reference TRBV5-1 and TRBJ2-1 provide the parts outside the CDR3, is KAGVTQTPRYLIKTRGQQVTLSCSPISGHRSVSWYQQTPGQGLQFLFEYFSETQRNKGNFPGRFSGRQFSNSRSEMNVSTLELGDSALYLCASSLRLDEQFFGPGTRLTVL.